Presented here are 28 T cell receptor beta chains from one specimen sequenced in a study of T cells after yellow fever vaccination. From the 5' RACE reads, TCRdb called clonotypes with MiXCR, one entry per CDR3 protein. In the table there are approximately 610,000 distinct CDR3 sequences, about a sixth of which are singletons. The sequences come from PBMCs, collected more than 4 days after the first yellow fever vaccination. The receptor set was obtained from a man in his late teens or twenties who received the YFV17D yellow fever vaccine.

The CDR3 here is CASSLDPIVSYGYTF. The CDR3 bases are TGTGCCAGCAGCTTAGACCCGATTGTATCCTATGGCTACACCTTC. The chain has TRBV7-2 and TRBJ1-2; unclear D gene. CDR3 size: 15 residues. CDR1 and CDR2 from the germline V gene are SGHTA and FQGNSA. Trimming removed 1 base at V and 4 bases at J, with 13 bases between.

This chain connects TRBV25-1 to TRBJ2-1, with TRBD2 identical over 10 bases. V shed 1 base and J 11 bases; nucleotides not matched to a gene: 5. The CDR3 spans 14 residues. CDR1 is MGHDK and CDR2 is SYGVNS in the germline V gene. This CDR3 is CASSESPSGGQQFF. The CDR3 nucleotides are TGTGCCAGCAGTGAATCCCCTAGCGGGGGTCAGCAGTTCTTC.

V gene TRBV7-3 combines with J gene TRBJ2-1; tentative D call: TRBD1 (5 bases). This CDR3 is built from 14 residues. V lost 3 bases to trimming and J lost 6 bases, with 12 bases between them. Germline V lookup: CDR1 SGHTA, CDR2 FQGTGA. The CDR3 loop is CASSFRDKSNEQFF. The CDR3 bases are TGTGCCAGCAGCTTCAGGGATAAGTCCAATGAGCAGTTCTTC.

The rearrangement links TRBV4-3 to TRBJ2-2; 10 nucleotides line up with TRBD2. Trimming at V came to 1 base and at J to 4 bases, leaving 12 bases not matched to a gene. Germline V gene data show CDR1 as LGHNA and CDR2 as YSLEER. The CDR3 covers 19 residues. DNA of the CDR3: TGCGCCAGCAGCCAAGTTGTCCTAGCGGGGGCGCGACGCACCGGGGAGCTGTTTTTT. As protein: CASSQVVLAGARRTGELFF.

The CDR3 DNA sequence: TGTGCCAGCAGCCGGACTAGCGGGGGGCCCCCAGATACGCAGTATTTT. Translating gives CASSRTSGGPPDTQYF. V gene TRBV11-3 combines with J gene TRBJ2-3, with TRBD2 identical over 14 bases. V lost 5 bases to trimming and J lost 4 bases; unmatched junction nucleotides: 5. This CDR3 is built from 16 residues. CDR1 and CDR2 from the germline V gene are SGHNT and YENEEA. The full variable domain, completed using reference TRBV11-3 and TRBJ2-3, is EAGVVQSPRYKIIEKKQPVAFWCNPISGHNTLYWYLQNLGQGPELLIRYENEEAVDDSQLPKDRFSAERLKGVDSTLKIQPAELGDSAVYLCASSRTSGGPPDTQYFGPGTRLTVL.

This clonotype occurred many times. This chain joins TRBV12-3 or TRBV12-4 and TRBJ1-1; no definite D call. Trimming cost V 6 bases and J 6 bases, with 11 bases left between them. The CDR3 covers 12 residues. CDR3 in DNA: TGTGCCAGCAGATGGAGTCTGGCTGAAGCTTTCTTT. Amino acid sequence: CASRWSLAEAFF.

This clonotype was detected a few times. CDR3 DNA: TGTGCCAGCAGAGAGACGGGACAGGGCCCGACTGAGCAGTTCTTC. This codes for CASRETGQGPTEQFF. J is TRBJ2-1 and V is TRBV27, with 9 bases aligning to TRBD1. CDR3 length equals 15 residues. V gave up 6 bases and J gave up 9 bases; unmatched junction bases: 12. The V gene's germline CDR1 is MNHEY and CDR2 SMNVEV (reference sequence).

This clonotype was detected only a few times. This chain links TRBV2 with TRBJ1-3; D ambiguous. V was pared by 4 bases and J by 6 bases, with 13 bases between. Germline V CDR1 and CDR2: SNHLY, FYNNEI. The CDR3 runs 14 residues. The CDR3 loop reads CASSGEGRTNTIYF. DNA of the CDR3: TGTGCCAGCAGTGGAGAAGGAAGGACAAACACCATATATTTT.

CDR3 DNA: TGCGCCACCCGCTCACAGGGGTATAACGAGCAGTACTTC. This translates into CATRSQGYNEQYF. The V and J genes are TRBV10-2 and TRBJ2-7, with 7 bases matching TRBD1. CDR3 length: 13 residues. V dropped 10 bases and J dropped 5; count of bases not matched to a gene: 11. In germline, CDR1 is WSHSY, CDR2 SAAADI.

The rearrangement links TRBV7-2 to TRBJ2-3, with TRBD1 matching 7 bases. With 5 bases clipped from V and 2 bases from J, the junction kept 7 bases outside the gene matches. Germline CDR1 is SGHTA and CDR2 is FQGNSA. This CDR3 has 15 amino acids. The CDR3 here is CASSRLTGVTDTQYF. CDR3 DNA sequence: TGTGCCAGCAGCCGACTCACAGGGGTCACAGATACGCAGTATTTT.

This clonotype was observed a handful of times. The rearrangement uses TRBV4-2 and TRBJ2-7, with D maybe TRBD1 (6 bases). The length of the CDR3 is 13 residues. The germline V gene encodes CDR1 LGHNA and CDR2 YNFKEQ. Trimming stripped 4 bases from V and 3 bases from J, with 10 bases between. CDR3 loop: CASSPGDNYEQYF. DNA of the CDR3: TGTGCCAGCAGCCCCGGGGACAACTACGAGCAGTACTTC.

This clonotype was picked up many times. The CDR3 region has the DNA TGCAGTGCTAGATCGGGACAGGGGGCGGGTGAGCAGTTCTTC. This sequence encodes CSARSGQGAGEQFF. The chain is built from TRBV20-1 and TRBJ2-1, with 12 bases matching TRBD1. Per germline, CDR1 DFQATT and CDR2 SNEGSKA (reference sequence). CDR3 length equals 14 residues. The V and J ends lost 2 bases and 9 bases, in that order; junction bases with no gene match: 5.

The chain combines TRBV5-6 with TRBJ1-6, with D perhaps TRBD1 (6 bases). Germline V CDR1 and CDR2: SGHDT, YYEEEE. The CDR3 loop spans 17 amino acids. V gave up 1 base and J gave up 7 bases, with 18 bases separating them. This CDR3 reads CASSLRATGTSNSPLHF. DNA of the CDR3: TGTGCCAGCAGCTTGCGGGCGACCGGGACAAGCAATTCACCCCTCCACTTT.

This clonotype was found a few times. J is TRBJ2-7 and V is TRBV6-2 or TRBV6-3; D unclear. V lost 1 base to trimming and J lost 6 bases, with 4 bases between them. Germline CDR1 reads MNHEY; CDR2 reads SVGEGT. This CDR3 is 11 amino acids long. For the CDR3, the DNA is TGTGCCAGCAGTTACTTGCGCGAGCAGTACTTC. Translation gives CASSYLREQYF.

This sequence joins TRBV7-2 and TRBJ2-1; 7 bases match TRBD2. Germline V lookup: CDR1 SGHTA, CDR2 FQGNSA. The CDR3 extends over 15 amino acids. The V and J ends lost 4 bases and 5 bases, in that order; junction bases with no gene match: 8. CDR3 DNA sequence: TGTGCCAGCAGCTCCCCGGGGGGTCGAAACAATGAGCAGTTCTTC. Its translation: CASSSPGGRNNEQFF.

V and J are TRBV7-9 and TRBJ2-7; D not resolved. The V gene's germline CDR1 is SEHNR and CDR2 FQNEAQ (reference sequence). The length of the CDR3 is 15 residues. V lost 1 base to trimming and J lost 5 bases, with 15 bases between them. CDR3 sequence: CASSLVGGGADEQYV. CDR3 DNA sequence: TGTGCCAGCAGCTTAGTTGGTGGCGGTGCGGACGAGCAGTACGTC.

The CDR3 DNA is TGTGCCAGCAGTTTATGGGGGCATTACAATGAGCAGTTCTTC. This sequence encodes CASSLWGHYNEQFF. The chain joins TRBV27 to TRBJ2-1, with D possibly matching TRBD1 (6 bases). Looked up from germline, CDR1 is MNHEY and CDR2 is SMNVEV (reference sequence). The CDR3 sequence is 14 residues long. V lost 1 base and J 4 bases, leaving 8 bases between the germline ends.

The sample holds one count of this clonotype. The junction and the germline gene differ at one end; a read error may be behind it. The chain is built from TRBV6-9 and TRBJ1-1; perhaps TRBD1 as D (5 bases). The CDR3 is made up of 14 amino acids. The V gene's germline CDR1 is MNHGY and CDR2 SVAAGI. CDR3 sequence (DNA): TGTGCCAACAGTTTCGGACACGAGAACACTGAAGCTTTCTTT. The encoded protein is CANSFGHENTEAFF.

The CDR3 sequence: CSVEPGGGTQYF. The DNA for the CDR3 is TGCAGCGTTGAACCCGGTGGGGGGACCCAGTACTTC. The V and J genes are TRBV29-1 and TRBJ2-5; D possibly matches TRBD1 or TRBD2 (5 bases each). Deletions cut 2 bases from V and 7 bases from J, with 11 bases between. Germline lookup yields CDR1 SQVTM and CDR2 ANQGSEA. The CDR3 sequence is 12 residues long.

This clonotype appeared a few times. The chain uses TRBV18 and TRBJ1-1, with 7 positions matching TRBD1. CDR3 length: 15 amino acids. Germline trimming cut 3 bases from V and 1 base from J; bases unmatched to any gene: 5. The V gene's germline CDR1 is KGHSH and CDR2 LQKENI. CDR3 loop: CASSPRTGANTEAFF. The CDR3 region has the DNA TGTGCCAGCTCACCCCGGACAGGTGCGAACACTGAAGCTTTCTTT.

DNA for the CDR3: TGTGCCAGCAGTGGAGGAAAGGGATTTTTCTACGAGCAGTACGTC. Translating it yields CASSGGKGFFYEQYV. This chain connects TRBV2 to TRBJ2-7, with unresolved D. Germline CDR1 SNHLY, CDR2 FYNNEI. V was shortened by 4 bases and J by 3 bases, with 16 bases between the two germline ends. This CDR3 comprises 15 residues.

This clonotype was picked up a small number of times. The rearrangement uses TRBV28 and TRBJ2-3; TRBD2 matches at 8 bases. This CDR3 region has 13 residues. In germline, CDR1 is MDHEN, CDR2 SYDVKM. V was pared by 10 bases and J by 4 bases, with 7 bases of the junction left unmatched. CDR3 region: CATLSGGADTQYF. The CDR3 region has the DNA TGTGCCACCCTAAGCGGGGGAGCAGATACGCAGTATTTT.

This clonotype was seen ten or more times. The CDR3 coding sequence is TGTGCCAGCACAACGGGTTCCGGAGCTGAGCAGTACTTC. This sequence encodes CASTTGSGAEQYF. The chain couples TRBV12-3 or TRBV12-4 to TRBJ2-7, with D unresolved. The V end lost 7 bases, the J end lost 7 bases, and 17 bases lay between the germline ends. CDR3 size: 13 residues.

This clonotype was found a few times. V and J are TRBV7-3 and TRBJ2-2; no firm D call. The CDR3 runs 13 residues. V gave up 4 bases and J gave up 6 bases, with 9 bases separating them. The germline CDR1 and CDR2 sequences are SGHTA and FQGTGA. CDR3 nucleotide sequence: TGTGCCAGCAGCTCCCGACACTCCGGGGAGCTGTTTTTT. Translation gives CASSSRHSGELFF.

This clonotype was found many times. The chain combines TRBV29-1 with TRBJ2-3; 8 bases match TRBD2. This CDR3 region has 14 residues. Germline CDR1 SQVTM, CDR2 ANQGSEA. V lost 7 bases, J lost 2 bases, and 8 bases stayed unmatched. This CDR3 reads CSARAGAFTDTQYF. The CDR3 DNA follows: TGCAGCGCACGAGCGGGGGCCTTCACAGATACGCAGTATTTT.

This chain joins TRBV6-1 and TRBJ1-6; D remains ambiguous. This CDR3 spans 14 amino acids. V lost 6 bases to trimming and J lost 2 bases, with 8 bases between them. From germline, CDR1 is MNHNS and CDR2 SASEGT. The CDR3 spells CASRSGPYNSPLHF. In DNA, the CDR3 is TGTGCCAGCAGGTCCGGACCCTATAATTCACCCCTCCACTTT.

This clonotype was counted many times. V and J are TRBV12-3 or TRBV12-4 and TRBJ2-5; tentative D call: TRBD1 (5 bases). CDR3 length: 14 amino acids. Trimming left V 3 bases short and J 7 bases short, with 15 bases between. CDR3 coding DNA: TGTGCCAGCAGTTTGGCAGGGATTATTGTGACCCAGTACTTC. Its protein product is CASSLAGIIVTQYF.

This clonotype was seen at least ten times. This rearrangement joins TRBV4-3 to TRBJ2-1; TRBD1 matches at 10 bases. Trimming took 3 bases from V and 8 from J; bases not matched to a gene: 10. In germline, CDR1 is LGHNA, CDR2 YSLEER. This CDR3 is built from 16 residues. For the CDR3, the DNA is TGCGCCAGCAGCCAGACAGGGGGCCTACCTACAGATGAGCAGTTCTTC. It codes for CASSQTGGLPTDEQFF.